This T cell receptor (beta chain) was captured by sequencing in a study of cytomegalovirus exposure and HLA in healthy donors. V lost 2 bases, J lost 4 bases, and 16 bases lay in between. The CDR3 loop spans 16 amino acids. CDR1 is MRHNA, CDR2 SNTAGT, per germline. PCR involved 60 Vbeta and 13 Jbeta primers. TCRdb's copy holds only in-frame clones and misses some; the assay was immunoSEQ multiplex PCR. Of about 190,000 clones in the sample, over 60% were seen once. This clonotype was sampled from a woman aged 25 to 39 in good health and CMV-seropositive. The chain recombines TRBV6-4 with TRBJ2-3; TRBD1 might be the D (7 bases). Specimen: PBMCs. The DNA of the CDR3 is TGTGCCAGCAGTGACGGCAGGGGGGTCCCCGCAGATACGCAGTATTTT. It specifies CASSDGRGVPADTQYF.